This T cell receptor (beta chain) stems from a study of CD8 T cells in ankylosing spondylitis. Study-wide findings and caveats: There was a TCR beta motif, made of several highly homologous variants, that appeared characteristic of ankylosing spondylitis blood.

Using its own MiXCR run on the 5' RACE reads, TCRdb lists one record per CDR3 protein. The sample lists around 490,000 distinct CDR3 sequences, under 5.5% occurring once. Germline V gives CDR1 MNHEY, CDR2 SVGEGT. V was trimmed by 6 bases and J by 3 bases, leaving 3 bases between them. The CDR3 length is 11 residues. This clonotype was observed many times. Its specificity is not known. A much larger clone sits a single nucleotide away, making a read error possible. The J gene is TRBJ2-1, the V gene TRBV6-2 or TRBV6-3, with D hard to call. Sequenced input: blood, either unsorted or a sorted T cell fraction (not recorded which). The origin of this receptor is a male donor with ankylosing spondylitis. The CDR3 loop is CASRNYNEQFF. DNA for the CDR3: TGTGCCAGCAGAAACTACAATGAGCAGTTCTTC.